The source of this T cell receptor beta chain is a study of T cells in lung cancer brain metastases. Overall study context: About 90% of the roughly 20 patients had no interval therapy between resections.

This CDR3 has 17 amino acids. In germline, CDR1 is SGHVS, CDR2 FQNEAQ. J gave up 5 bases and V 1 base, and 10 bases lay outside the gene matches. In this sample, this clone turned up once. Profiling relied on immunoSEQ multiplex PCR, and the TCRdb table lists in-frame clones only, not all of them. Among more than 4,000 clones listed, 70% to 90% were seen once. The sample was tumor tissue from the primary lung tumor. The chain uses TRBV7-8 and TRBJ2-3; 9 bases are a match to TRBD2. This TCR was recovered from a man in his fifties with non-small cell lung cancer. The CDR3 region is CASSLVAGGPVRDTQYF. DNA of the CDR3: TGTGCCAGCAGCTTAGTGGCGGGGGGGCCCGTTCGAGATACGCAGTATTTT.